The sequence of this T cell receptor beta chain was determined in a study of regulatory T cells in long-lasting Graves disease. CDR1 and CDR2 (germline): SEHNR, FQNEAQ (reference sequence). CDR3 length: 14 amino acids. Between the trimmed V and J ends, which lost 1 base and 4 bases, there was a span of 10 bases. Time point reported: persistent/refractory GD, antithyroid drugs over 5 years with positive TRAb. TCR sequences were obtained from RNA taken from PBMCs. The TCR beta library used iRepertoire HTBI primers with Arm-PCR amplification of CDR3. One entry per CDR3 protein, called by TCRdb with MiXCR from the multiplex PCR reads. The profile shows some 440,000 distinct CDR3 sequences, around 20% of them singletons.

The sample consisted of peripheral blood mononuclear cells (PBMCs), taken when the disease was refractory, from a patient treated with antithyroid drugs. This receptor was identified in a female donor with Graves disease. This rearrangement joins TRBV7-9 to TRBJ2-5, with D uncertain. Here the CDR3 DNA reads TGTGCCAGCAGCTTAGGCAGTCTGCCAGAGACCCAGTACTTC. This translates into CASSLGSLPETQYF.